This T cell receptor (beta chain) was captured by sequencing in a study of vaccination and CD4 T cells after COVID-19. Overall study context: Two Hispanic individuals were among six male and four female convalescent patients. Cellular stimulation was performed using overlapping spike peptides derived from SARS-CoV-2, HCoV-NL63, HCoV-OC43 and HCoV-229E.

As to treatment: roughly 10-day PBMC culture with coronavirus spike peptide pools or control peptides (ViraFEST assay). Sequenced with the Oncomine TCR Beta short-read assay was DNA taken from cultured CD4+ T cells. Genomic DNA was extracted from cultured CD4+ T cells. TCRdb re-derived calls from the PCR reads in MiXCR, one entry per CDR3 protein. The table lists about 21,000 distinct CDR3 sequences, around 40% of them singletons. Note on this clonotype: The antigen is undetermined.

Points from the study as a whole: Spike mono-reactivity was found in 304 of 307 vaccine-specific clones from convalescent patients.

The sequence derives from a human donor who had recovered from COVID-19. The sequencing used CD4+ T cells from blood, cultured in vitro, collected before SARS-CoV-2 vaccination.

CDR3 DNA: TGTGCCAGCAGCGGAGGGGCAACGGGCACCGGGGAGCTGTTTTTT. Its translation: CASSGGATGTGELFF. The chain recombines TRBV7-7 with TRBJ2-2, with a possible D match to TRBD2 (6 bases). CDR3 length: 15 residues. Germline lookup yields CDR1 SSHAT and CDR2 FNYEAQ (reference sequence). V was cut by 5 bases and J by 4 bases, with 14 bases left in between.